This TCR beta chain originates from a study of cytomegalovirus exposure and HLA in healthy donors. Of note for this clone: Its antigen is currently unknown.

Both 60 Vbeta primers and 13 Jbeta primers went into the PCR. Profiling relied on immunoSEQ multiplex PCR, and the TCRdb table lists in-frame clones only, not all of them. The table shows over 150,000 clones, with roughly three quarters occurring only once. Study conclusions and caveats: Specific recognition of CMV antigens was confirmed in vitro for a few chains (all CMV-associated). Most subjects' HLA-A and HLA-B alleles were reportedly predicted from TCR beta sequences.

Germline trimming cut 7 bases from V and 0 bases from J; bases unmatched to any gene: 7. Germline loops: CDR1 SGHKS, CDR2 YYEKEE (reference sequence). CDR3 size: 15 residues. This rearrangement joins TRBV5-5 to TRBJ1-5; 7 positions match TRBD1. This TCR was recovered from a woman aged 45-59 years in good health and CMV-seropositive. The sample was PBMCs. This chain's CDR3 is CASGTEGHSNQPQHF. CDR3 nucleotides: TGTGCCAGCGGGACAGAGGGACATAGCAATCAGCCCCAGCATTTT.